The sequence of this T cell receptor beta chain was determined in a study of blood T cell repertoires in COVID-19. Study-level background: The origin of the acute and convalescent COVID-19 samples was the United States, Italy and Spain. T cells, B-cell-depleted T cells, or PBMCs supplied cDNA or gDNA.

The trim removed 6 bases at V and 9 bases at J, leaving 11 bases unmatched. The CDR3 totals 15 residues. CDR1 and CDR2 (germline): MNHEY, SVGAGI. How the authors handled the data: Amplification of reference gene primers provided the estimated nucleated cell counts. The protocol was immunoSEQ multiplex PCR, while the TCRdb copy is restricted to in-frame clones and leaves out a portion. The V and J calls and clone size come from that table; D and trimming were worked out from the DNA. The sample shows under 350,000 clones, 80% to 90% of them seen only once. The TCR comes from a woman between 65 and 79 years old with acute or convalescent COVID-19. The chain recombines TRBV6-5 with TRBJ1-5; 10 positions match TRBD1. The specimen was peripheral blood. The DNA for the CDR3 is TGTGCCAGCAGGGGCGACAGGGGGCCTTTAGGGCCCCAGCATTTT. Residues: CASRGDRGPLGPQHF.